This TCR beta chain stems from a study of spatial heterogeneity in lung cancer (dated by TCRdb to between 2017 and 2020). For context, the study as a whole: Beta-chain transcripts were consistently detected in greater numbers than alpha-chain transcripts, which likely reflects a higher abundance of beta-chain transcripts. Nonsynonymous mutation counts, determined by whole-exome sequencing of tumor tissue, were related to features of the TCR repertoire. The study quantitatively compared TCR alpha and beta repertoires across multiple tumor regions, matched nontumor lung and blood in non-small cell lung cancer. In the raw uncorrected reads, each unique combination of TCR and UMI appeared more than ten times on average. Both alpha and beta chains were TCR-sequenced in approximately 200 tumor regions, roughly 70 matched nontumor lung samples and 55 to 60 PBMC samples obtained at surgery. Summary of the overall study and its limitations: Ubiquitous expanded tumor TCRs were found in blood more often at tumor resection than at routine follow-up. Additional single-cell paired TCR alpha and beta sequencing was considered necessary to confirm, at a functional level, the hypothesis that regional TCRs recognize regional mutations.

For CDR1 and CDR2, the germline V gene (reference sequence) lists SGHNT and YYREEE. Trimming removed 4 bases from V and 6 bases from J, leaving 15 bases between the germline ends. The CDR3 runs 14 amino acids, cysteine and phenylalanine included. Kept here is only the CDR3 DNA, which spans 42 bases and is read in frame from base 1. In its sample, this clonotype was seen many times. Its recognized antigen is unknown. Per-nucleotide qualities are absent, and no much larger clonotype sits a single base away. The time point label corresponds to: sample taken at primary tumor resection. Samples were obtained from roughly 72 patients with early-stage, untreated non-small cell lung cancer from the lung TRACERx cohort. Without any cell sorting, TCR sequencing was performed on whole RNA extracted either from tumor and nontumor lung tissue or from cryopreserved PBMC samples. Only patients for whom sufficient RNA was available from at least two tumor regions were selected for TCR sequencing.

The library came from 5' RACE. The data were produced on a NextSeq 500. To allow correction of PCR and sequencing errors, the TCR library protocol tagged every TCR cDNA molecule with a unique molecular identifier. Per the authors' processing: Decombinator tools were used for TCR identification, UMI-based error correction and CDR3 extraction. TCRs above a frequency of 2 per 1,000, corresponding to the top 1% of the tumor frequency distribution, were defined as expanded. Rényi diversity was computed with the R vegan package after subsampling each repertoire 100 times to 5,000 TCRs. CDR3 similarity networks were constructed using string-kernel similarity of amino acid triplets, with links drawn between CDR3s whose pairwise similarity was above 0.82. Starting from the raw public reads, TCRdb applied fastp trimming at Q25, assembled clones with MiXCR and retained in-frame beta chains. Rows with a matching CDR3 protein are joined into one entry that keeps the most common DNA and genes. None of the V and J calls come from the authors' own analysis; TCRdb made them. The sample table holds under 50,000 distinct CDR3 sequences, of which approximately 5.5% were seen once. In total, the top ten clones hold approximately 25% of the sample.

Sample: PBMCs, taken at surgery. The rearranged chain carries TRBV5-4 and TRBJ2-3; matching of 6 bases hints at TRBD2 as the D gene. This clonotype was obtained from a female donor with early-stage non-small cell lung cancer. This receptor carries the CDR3 CASSRGTPGDTQYF. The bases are TGTGCCAGCAGCCGGGGGACTCCCGGGGATACGCAGTATTTT.